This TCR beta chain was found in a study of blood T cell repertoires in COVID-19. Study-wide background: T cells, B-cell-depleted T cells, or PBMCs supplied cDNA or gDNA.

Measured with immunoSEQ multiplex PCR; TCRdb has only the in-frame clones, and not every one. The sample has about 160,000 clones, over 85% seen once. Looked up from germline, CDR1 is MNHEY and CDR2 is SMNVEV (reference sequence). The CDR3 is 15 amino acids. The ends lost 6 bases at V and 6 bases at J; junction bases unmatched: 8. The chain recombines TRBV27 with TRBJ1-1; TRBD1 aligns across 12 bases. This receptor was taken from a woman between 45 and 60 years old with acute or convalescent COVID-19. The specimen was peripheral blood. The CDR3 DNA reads TGTGCCAGCAGGAGCCCCGGGACAGGGGGCGCTGAAGCTTTCTTT. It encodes CASRSPGTGGAEAFF.